This TCR beta chain is from a study of T cell clonotyping in hematopoietic cell transplantation. TCRdb's copy holds only in-frame clones and misses some; the assay was immunoSEQ multiplex PCR. The sample includes roughly 45,000 clones, 80% to 90% of them seen just once. The time point is: recipient sample about 28 days before transplant, after cytoreduction. Relative to its sample, this clone is medium-sized. This CDR3 is built from 13 residues. V dropped 0 bases and J dropped 6 bases, with 9 bases sitting between them. The germline gives CDR1 SGHRS, CDR2 YFSETQ. The TCR comes from a man aged 55 to 70 with biphenotypic leukemia. Some clones in this sample may be carry-over from other donors' samples. The source material was peripheral blood mononuclear cells, sampled before stem cell transplant. The chain employs TRBV5-1 and TRBJ1-1, with D hard to call. The CDR3 coding sequence is TGCGCCAGCAGCTTGGACGTTGGGTCTGAAGCTTTCTTT. Protein sequence: CASSLDVGSEAFF.